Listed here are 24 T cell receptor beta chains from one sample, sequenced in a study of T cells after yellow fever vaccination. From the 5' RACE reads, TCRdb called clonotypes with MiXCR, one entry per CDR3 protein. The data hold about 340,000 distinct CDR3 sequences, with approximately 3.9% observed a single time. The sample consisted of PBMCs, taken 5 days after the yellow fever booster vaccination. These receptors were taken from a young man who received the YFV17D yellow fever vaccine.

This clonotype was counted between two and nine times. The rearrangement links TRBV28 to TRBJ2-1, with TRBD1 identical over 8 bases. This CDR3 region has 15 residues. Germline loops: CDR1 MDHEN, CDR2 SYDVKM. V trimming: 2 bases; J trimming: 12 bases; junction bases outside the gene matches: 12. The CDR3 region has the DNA TGTGCCAGCAGTTTAATTAGGCCACCAGGGGGCCGGCAGTTCTTC. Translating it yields CASSLIRPPGGRQFF.

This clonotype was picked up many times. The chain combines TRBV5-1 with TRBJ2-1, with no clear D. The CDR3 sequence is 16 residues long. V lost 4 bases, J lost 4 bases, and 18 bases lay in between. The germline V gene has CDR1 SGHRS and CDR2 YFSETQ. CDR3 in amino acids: CASSPFTGIPYNEQFF. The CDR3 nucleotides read TGCGCCAGCAGCCCATTCACTGGGATCCCTTACAATGAGCAGTTCTTC.

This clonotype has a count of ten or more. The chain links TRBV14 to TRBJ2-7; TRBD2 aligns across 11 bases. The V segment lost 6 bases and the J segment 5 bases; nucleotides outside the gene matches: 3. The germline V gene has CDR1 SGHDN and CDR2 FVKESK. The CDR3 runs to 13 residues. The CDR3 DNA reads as TGTGCCAGCAGACGGACTAGCGGGCACGAGCAGTACGTC. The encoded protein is CASRRTSGHEQYV.

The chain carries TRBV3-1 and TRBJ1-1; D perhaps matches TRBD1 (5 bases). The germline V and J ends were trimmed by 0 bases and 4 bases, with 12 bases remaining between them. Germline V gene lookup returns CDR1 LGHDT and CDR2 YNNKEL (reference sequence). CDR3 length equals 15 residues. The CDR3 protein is CASSQDEWGITEAFF. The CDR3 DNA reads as TGTGCCAGCAGCCAAGATGAGTGGGGGATCACTGAAGCTTTCTTT.

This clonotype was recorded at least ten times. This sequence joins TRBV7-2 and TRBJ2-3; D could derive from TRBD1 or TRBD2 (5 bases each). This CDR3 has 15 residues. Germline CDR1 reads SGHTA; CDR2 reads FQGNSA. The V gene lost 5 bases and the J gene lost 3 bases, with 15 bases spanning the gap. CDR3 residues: CASSPGGGRTDTQYF. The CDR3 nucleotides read TGTGCCAGCAGCCCAGGTGGGGGTCGAACAGATACGCAGTATTTT.

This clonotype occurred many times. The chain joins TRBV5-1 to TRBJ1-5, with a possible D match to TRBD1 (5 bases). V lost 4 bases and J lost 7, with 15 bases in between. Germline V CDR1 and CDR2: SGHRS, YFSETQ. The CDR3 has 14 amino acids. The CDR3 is CASSEMAGKQPQHF. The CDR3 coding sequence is TGCGCCAGCAGCGAAATGGCAGGGAAGCAGCCCCAGCATTTT.

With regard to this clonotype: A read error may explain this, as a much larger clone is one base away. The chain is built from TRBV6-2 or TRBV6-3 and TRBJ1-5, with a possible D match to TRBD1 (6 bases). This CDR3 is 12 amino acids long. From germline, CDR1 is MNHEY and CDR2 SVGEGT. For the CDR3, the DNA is TGTGCCAGCTGTTACCTCGAGGGGGCCCAGCATTTT. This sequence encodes CASCYLEGAQHF.

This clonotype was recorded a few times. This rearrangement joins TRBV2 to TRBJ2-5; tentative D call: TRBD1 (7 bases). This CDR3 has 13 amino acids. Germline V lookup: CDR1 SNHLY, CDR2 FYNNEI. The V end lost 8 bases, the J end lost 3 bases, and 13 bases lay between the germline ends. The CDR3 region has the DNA TGTGCCAGCGGGCAGGGGGGCAAAGAGACCCAGTACTTC. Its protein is CASGQGGKETQYF.

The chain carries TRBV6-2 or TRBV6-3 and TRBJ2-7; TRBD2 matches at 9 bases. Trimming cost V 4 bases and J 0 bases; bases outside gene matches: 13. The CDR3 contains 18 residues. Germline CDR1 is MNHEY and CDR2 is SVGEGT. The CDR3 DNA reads TGTGCCAGCAGTTCCTCGGCGGGAGCGGGGGGACACTCCTACGAGCAGTACGTC. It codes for CASSSSAGAGGHSYEQYV.

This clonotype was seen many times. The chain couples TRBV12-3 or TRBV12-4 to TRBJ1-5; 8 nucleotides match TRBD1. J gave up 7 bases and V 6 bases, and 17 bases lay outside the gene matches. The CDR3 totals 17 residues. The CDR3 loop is CASSLLPTGGGGQPQHF. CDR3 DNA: TGTGCCAGCAGCCTACTTCCTACAGGGGGAGGGGGGCAGCCCCAGCATTTT.

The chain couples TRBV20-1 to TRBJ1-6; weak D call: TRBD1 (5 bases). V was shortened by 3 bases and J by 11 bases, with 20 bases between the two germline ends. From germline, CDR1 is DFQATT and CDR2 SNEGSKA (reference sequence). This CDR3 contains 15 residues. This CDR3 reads CSASKRGRLVAPLHF. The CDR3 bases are TGCAGTGCTAGTAAGAGGGGAAGGCTAGTGGCACCCCTCCACTTT.

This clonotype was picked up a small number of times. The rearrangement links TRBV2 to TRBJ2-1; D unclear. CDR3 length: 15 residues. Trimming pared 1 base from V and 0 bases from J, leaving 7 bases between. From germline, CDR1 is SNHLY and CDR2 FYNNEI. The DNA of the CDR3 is TGTGCCAGCAGTGAAGGCCGGTCCTCCTACAATGAGCAGTTCTTC. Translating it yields CASSEGRSSYNEQFF. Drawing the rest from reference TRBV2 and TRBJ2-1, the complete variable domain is EPEVTQTPSHQVTQMGQEVILRCVPISNHLYFYWYRQILGQKVEFLVSFYNNEISEKSEIFDDQFSVERPDGSNFTLKIRSTKLEDSAMYFCASSEGRSSYNEQFFGPGTRLTVL.

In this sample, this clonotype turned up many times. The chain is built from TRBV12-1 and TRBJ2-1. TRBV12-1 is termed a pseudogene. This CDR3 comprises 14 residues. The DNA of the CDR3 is TGTGCCAGCCCCCGACGGAGCTCCTACAATGAGCAGTTCTTC. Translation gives CASPRRSSYNEQFF.

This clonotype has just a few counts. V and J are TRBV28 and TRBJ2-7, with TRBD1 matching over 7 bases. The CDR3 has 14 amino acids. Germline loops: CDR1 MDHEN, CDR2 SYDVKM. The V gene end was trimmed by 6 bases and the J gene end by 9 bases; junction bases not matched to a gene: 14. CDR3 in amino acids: CASRRGLGAVGQYV. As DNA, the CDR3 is TGTGCCAGCAGAAGGGGGCTCGGAGCGGTGGGGCAGTACGTC.

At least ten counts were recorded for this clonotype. The CDR3 region has the DNA TGTGCCAGCAAAACAGGGTGGGGAGACACCGGGGAGCTGTTTTTT. Protein: CASKTGWGDTGELFF. The chain combines TRBV2 with TRBJ2-2; D perhaps matches TRBD1 (6 bases). This CDR3 is 15 amino acids long. Per the germline V gene, CDR1 is SNHLY and CDR2 is FYNNEI. With 7 bases removed from V and 3 bases from J, the gap between germline ends came to 15 bases.

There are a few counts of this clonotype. The chain's CDR3 is CASSLYGTASNQPQHF. CDR3 DNA: TGTGCCAGCAGCTTGTATGGGACAGCTAGCAATCAGCCCCAGCATTTT. The chain recombines TRBV5-5 with TRBJ1-5, with 7 bases identical to TRBD1. This CDR3 region has 16 residues. Losses at the gene ends were 1 base for V and 0 bases for J; bases not matched to a gene: 4. CDR1 and CDR2 (germline): SGHKS, YYEKEE (reference sequence).

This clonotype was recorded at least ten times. The chain's CDR3 is CSASNSGQQETQYF. CDR3 nucleotide sequence: TGCAGTGCCTCAAATTCGGGACAGCAAGAGACCCAGTACTTC. This chain joins TRBV20-1 and TRBJ2-5, with TRBD1 matching 7 bases. The V segment lost 6 bases and the J segment 2 bases; nucleotides outside the gene matches: 9. The CDR3 spans 14 residues. Germline CDR1 and CDR2: DFQATT and SNEGSKA (reference sequence).

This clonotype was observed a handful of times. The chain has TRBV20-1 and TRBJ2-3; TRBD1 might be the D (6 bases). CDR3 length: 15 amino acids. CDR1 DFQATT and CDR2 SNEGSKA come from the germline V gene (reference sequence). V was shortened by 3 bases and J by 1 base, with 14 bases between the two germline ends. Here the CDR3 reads CSARGSEGGTDTQYF. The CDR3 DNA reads TGCAGTGCTAGGGGTAGCGAGGGGGGCACAGATACGCAGTATTTT.

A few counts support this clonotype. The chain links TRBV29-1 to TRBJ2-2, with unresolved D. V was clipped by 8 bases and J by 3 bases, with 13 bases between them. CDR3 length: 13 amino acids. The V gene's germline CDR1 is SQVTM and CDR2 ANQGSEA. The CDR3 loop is CSFPVFDTGELFF. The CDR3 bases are TGCAGCTTCCCTGTGTTTGACACCGGGGAGCTGTTTTTT.

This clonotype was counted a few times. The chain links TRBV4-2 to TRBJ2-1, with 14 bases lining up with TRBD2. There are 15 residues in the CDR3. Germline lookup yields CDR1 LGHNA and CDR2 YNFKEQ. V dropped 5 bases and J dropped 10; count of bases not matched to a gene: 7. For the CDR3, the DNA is TGTGCCAGCAGCTGGACTAGCGGGGGGCTCGGGGAGCAGTTCTTC. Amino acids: CASSWTSGGLGEQFF.

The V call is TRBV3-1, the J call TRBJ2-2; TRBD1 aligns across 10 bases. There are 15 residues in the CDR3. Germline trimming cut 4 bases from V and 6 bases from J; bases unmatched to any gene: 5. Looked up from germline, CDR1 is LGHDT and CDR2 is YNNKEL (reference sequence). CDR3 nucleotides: TGTGCCAGCAGCCCTCGGGACAGGGGTGCCGGGGAGCTGTTTTTT. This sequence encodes CASSPRDRGAGELFF.

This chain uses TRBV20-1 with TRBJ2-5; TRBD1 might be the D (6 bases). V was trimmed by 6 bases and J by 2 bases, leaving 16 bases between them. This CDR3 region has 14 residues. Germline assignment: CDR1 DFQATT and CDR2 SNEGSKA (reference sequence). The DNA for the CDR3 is TGCAGTGCCCGGACAGCTTTAACTCAAGAGACCCAGTACTTC. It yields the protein CSARTALTQETQYF.

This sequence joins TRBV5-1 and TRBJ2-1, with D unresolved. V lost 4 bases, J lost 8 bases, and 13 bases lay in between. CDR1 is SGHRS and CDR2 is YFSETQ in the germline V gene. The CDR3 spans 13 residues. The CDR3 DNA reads TGCGCCAGCAGCCGACATCCCCGGGATGAGCAGTTCTTC. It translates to CASSRHPRDEQFF.

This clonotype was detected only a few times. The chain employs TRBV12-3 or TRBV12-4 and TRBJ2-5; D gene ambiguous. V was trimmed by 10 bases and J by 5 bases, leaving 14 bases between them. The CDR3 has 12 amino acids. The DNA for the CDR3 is TGTGCCACCTCCCAGAACGGGGAGACCCAGTACTTC. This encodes CATSQNGETQYF.